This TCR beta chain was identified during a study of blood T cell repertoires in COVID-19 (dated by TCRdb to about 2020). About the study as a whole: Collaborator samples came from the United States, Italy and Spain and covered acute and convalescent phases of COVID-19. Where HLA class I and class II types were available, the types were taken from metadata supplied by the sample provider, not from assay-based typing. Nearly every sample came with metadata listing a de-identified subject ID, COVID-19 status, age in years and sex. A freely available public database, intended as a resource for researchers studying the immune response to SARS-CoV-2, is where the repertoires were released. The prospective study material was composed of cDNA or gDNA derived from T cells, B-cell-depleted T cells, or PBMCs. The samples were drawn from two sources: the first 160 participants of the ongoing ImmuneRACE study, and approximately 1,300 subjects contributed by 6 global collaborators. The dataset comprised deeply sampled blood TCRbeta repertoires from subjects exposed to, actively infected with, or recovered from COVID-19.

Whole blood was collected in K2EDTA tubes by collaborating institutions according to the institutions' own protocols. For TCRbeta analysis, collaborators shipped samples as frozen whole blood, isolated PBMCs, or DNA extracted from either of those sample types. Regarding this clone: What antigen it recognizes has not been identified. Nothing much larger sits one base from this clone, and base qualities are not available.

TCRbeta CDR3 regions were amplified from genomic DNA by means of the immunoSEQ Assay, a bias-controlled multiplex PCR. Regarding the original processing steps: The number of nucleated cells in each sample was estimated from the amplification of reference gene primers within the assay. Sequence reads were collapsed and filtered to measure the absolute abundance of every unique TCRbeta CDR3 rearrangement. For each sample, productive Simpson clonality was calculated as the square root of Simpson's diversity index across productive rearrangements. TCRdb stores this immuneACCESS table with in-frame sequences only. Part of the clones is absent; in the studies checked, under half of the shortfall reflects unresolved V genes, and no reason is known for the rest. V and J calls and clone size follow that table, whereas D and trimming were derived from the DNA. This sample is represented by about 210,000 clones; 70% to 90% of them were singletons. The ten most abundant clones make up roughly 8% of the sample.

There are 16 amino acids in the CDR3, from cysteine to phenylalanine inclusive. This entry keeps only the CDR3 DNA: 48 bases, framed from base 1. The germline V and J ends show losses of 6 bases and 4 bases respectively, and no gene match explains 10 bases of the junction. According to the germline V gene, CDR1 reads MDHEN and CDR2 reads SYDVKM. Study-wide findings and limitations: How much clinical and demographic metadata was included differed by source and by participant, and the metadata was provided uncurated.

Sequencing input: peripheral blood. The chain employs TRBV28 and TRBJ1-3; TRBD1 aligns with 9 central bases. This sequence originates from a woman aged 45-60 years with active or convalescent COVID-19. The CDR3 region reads CASRPPGQGPGNTIYF. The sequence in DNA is TGTGCCAGCAGACCACCGGGACAGGGTCCGGGAAACACCATATATTTT.